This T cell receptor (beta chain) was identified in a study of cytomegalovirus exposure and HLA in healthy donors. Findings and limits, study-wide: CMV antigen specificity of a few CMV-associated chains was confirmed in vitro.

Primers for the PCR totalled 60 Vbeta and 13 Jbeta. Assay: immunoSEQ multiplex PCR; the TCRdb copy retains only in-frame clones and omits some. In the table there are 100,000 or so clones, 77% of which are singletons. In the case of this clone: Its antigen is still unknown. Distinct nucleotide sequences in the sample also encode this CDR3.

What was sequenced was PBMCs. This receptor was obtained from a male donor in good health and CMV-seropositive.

The CDR3 spells CASSLGLAVSYEQYF. In DNA, the CDR3 is TGTGCCAGCAGCTTAGGATTAGCGGTTTCCTACGAGCAGTACTTC. This chain connects TRBV7-2 to TRBJ2-7; a weak D match, TRBD2 (6 bases). The CDR3 loop spans 15 amino acids. V was shortened by 1 base and J by 1 base, with 11 bases between the two germline ends. Per germline, CDR1 SGHTA and CDR2 FQGNSA.